This paragraph reports one T cell receptor (beta chain). The CDR3 consists of 15 residues. Germline V gene lookup returns CDR1 SQVTM and CDR2 ANQGSEA. The trim removed 6 bases at V and 4 bases at J, leaving 11 bases unmatched. The sample belongs to a study of blood T cell repertoires in COVID-19. Overall study: Samples taken during acute and convalescent COVID-19 were collected in the United States, Italy and Spain. Sample material is recorded as cDNA or gDNA derived from T cells, B-cell-depleted T cells, or PBMCs.

The authors' processing: Researchers report that nucleated cell counts were estimated from reference gene primer amplification. Using immunoSEQ multiplex PCR, the repertoire was profiled, and TCRdb retains in-frame clones only, with some absent. The DNA gave D and trimming, while V, J and clone size come from that table. The profile covers some 110,000 clones, with approximately 83% appearing a single time and approximately 0.77% taken by the ten largest. This TCR was recovered from a woman aged 70 to 79 with acute or convalescent COVID-19. This chain joins TRBV29-1 and TRBJ2-3, with 9 bases aligning to TRBD1. The sequenced sample was peripheral blood. CDR3 protein: CSVGVQGAGADTQYF. The CDR3 bases are TGCAGCGTGGGGGTACAGGGGGCCGGCGCAGATACGCAGTATTTT.